This T cell receptor (beta chain) came from a study of blood T cell repertoires in COVID-19. On the study more broadly: Samples taken during acute and convalescent COVID-19 were collected in the United States, Italy and Spain. T cells, B-cell-depleted T cells, or PBMCs supplied cDNA or gDNA.

This clone has a handful of counts. CDR3 length equals 15 residues. Trimming shortened V by 4 bases and J by 7 bases, and 17 bases separated the two germline ends. Germline CDR1 is SGDLS and CDR2 is YYNGEE. Under the authors' procedure: Amplifying reference gene primers gave estimates of nucleated cell counts. Generated by immunoSEQ multiplex PCR, the TCRdb table keeps only in-frame clones and is missing some. V and J calls and clone size are copied from that table; D and trimming were computed from the DNA. The sample shows about 87,000 clones, about 88% of them seen only once. This sequence was found in an elderly woman with active COVID-19. The chain carries TRBV9 and TRBJ2-2; D perhaps matches TRBD2 (5 bases). Material: peripheral blood. The CDR3 sequence: CASSPRALFSGELFF. CDR3 in DNA: TGTGCCAGCAGCCCGCGGGCCCTTTTCAGCGGGGAGCTGTTTTTT.